The sequence of this T cell receptor (beta chain) was determined in a study of early T cells in non-severe SARS-CoV-2 infection. About the research overall: Sequencing of unsorted whole blood was done on bulk RNA, leaving chains unpaired.

Germline V gives CDR1 LGHDT, CDR2 YNNKEL (reference sequence). This CDR3 has 13 amino acids. Trimming shortened V by 1 base and J by 4 bases, and 7 bases separated the two germline ends. MiXCR was run by TCRdb on the 5' RACE reads, yielding one entry per CDR3 protein. The sample has some 25,000 distinct CDR3 sequences, roughly 4% seen once. This clonotype occurred many times. The receptor was derived from an adult who was a healthcare worker with PCR-confirmed SARS-CoV-2 infection or an uninfected control (not recorded which). The sequenced sample consisted of whole blood. The genes are TRBV3-1 and TRBJ2-5; D may be TRBD1 or TRBD2 (5 bases each). CDR3 protein: CASSQGGIETQYF. CDR3 coding DNA: TGTGCCAGCAGCCAAGGGGGGATAGAGACCCAGTACTTC.